This entry features one TCR beta chain sequence. The target antigen is unknown. A library of TCRbeta sequences, prepared with unique molecular identifiers, was generated. TCRdb fed the PCR reads into MiXCR, producing one record per CDR3 protein. The sample contains about 200,000 distinct CDR3 sequences, roughly 7.1% of which appear only once. The sample comes from a study of T-cell reconstitution after alpha-beta-depleted transplantation in children. Study-level points and caveats: Newly generated T cells supplied most T-cell counts and diversity one year post-transplant. The study reportedly traced alpha-beta T cells about two months after transplant to several hundred expanded graft clones. Surviving thymic progenitors and recipient T cells were the source of high TCRbeta diversity at day 60 in some patients.

The CDR3 is made up of 16 amino acids. Germline V gene sequence: CDR1 MDHEN, CDR2 SYDVKM. With V trimmed by 3 bases and J by 0 bases, 8 bases remained unmatched. J is TRBJ2-7 and V is TRBV28; 7 bases are a match to TRBD2. The sequences come from PBMCs, collected before TCRalphabeta/CD19-depleted stem cell transplant. This TCR derives from a boy younger than 10 with acute lymphoblastic leukemia, due to receive a stem cell transplant. The CDR3 reads CASSLPPGGGSYEQYF. CDR3 sequence (DNA): TGTGCCAGCAGTTTGCCCCCCGGCGGGGGCTCCTACGAGCAGTACTTC.